Listed below are T cell receptor beta chains from one sample, sequenced in a study of T cells in Graves' hyperthyroidism and ophthalmopathy. Using its own MiXCR run on the multiplex PCR reads, TCRdb lists one record per CDR3 protein. The table shows over 200,000 distinct CDR3 sequences, with about 14% occurring only once. The sample consisted of blood. Receptors originate from a woman aged 40-49 years with Graves' hyperthyroidism that later progressed to Graves' ophthalmopathy. CDR3s leave out the opening cysteine and the closing phenylalanine or tryptophan.

CDR3aa: ASSPRGGRETQY
v_gene: TRBV3-1
j_gene: TRBJ2-5

CDR3aa: ASSLIEVRSNEQF
v_gene: TRBV7-9
j_gene: TRBJ2-1

CDR3aa: ASSYSSQPQH
v_gene: TRBV6-5
j_gene: TRBJ1-5

CDR3aa: ASSEEVANTIY
v_gene: TRBV2
j_gene: TRBJ1-3

CDR3aa: ASSGDRGTDTQY
v_gene: TRBV4-1
j_gene: TRBJ2-3

CDR3aa: ASSLGDLRNQPQH
v_gene: TRBV7-8
j_gene: TRBJ1-5

CDR3aa: ASSTYRGLTYNEQF
v_gene: TRBV7-9
j_gene: TRBJ2-1

CDR3aa: ASSLRGPSGRNTGELF
v_gene: TRBV28
j_gene: TRBJ2-2

CDR3aa: ASSPIWDQPQH
v_gene: TRBV4-1
j_gene: TRBJ1-5

CDR3aa: ASSLVAGLNTEAF
v_gene: TRBV5-5
j_gene: TRBJ1-1

CDR3aa: AWSVTSGTQETQY
v_gene: TRBV30
j_gene: TRBJ2-5

CDR3aa: ARGMVFNEQY
v_gene: TRBV2
j_gene: TRBJ2-7

CDR3aa: ASSFPRQGANTGELF
v_gene: TRBV12-3/TRBV12-4
j_gene: TRBJ2-2